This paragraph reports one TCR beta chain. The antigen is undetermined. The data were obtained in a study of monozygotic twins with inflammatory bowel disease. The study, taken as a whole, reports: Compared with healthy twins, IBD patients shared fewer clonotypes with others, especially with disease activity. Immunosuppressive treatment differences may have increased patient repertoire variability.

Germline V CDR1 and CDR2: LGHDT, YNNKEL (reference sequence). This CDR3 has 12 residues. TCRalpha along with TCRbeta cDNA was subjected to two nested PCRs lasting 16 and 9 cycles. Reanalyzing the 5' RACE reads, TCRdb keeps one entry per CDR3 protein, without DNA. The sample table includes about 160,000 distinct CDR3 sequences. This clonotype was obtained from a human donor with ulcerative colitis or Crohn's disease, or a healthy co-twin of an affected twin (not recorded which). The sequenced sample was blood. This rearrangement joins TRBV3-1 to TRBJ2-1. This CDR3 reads CASSQAYNEQFF.